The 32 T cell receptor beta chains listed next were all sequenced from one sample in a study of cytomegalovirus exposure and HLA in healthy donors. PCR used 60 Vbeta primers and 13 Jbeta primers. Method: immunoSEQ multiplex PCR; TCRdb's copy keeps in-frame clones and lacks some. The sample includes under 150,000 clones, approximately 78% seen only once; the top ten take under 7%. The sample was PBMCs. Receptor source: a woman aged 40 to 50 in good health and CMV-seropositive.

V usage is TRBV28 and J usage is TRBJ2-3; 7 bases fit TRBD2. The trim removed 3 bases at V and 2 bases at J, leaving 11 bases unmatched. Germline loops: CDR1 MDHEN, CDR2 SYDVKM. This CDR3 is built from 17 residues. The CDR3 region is CASSFGHAAGDTDTQYF. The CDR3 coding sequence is TGTGCCAGCAGTTTTGGCCACGCGGCGGGAGACACAGATACGCAGTATTTT.

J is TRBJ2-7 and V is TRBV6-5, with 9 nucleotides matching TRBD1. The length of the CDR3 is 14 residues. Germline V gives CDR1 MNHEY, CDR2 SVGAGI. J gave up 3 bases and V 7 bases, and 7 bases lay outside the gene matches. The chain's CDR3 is CASKLGQGIYEQYF. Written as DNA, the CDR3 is TGTGCCAGCAAGCTGGGACAGGGTATCTACGAGCAGTACTTC.

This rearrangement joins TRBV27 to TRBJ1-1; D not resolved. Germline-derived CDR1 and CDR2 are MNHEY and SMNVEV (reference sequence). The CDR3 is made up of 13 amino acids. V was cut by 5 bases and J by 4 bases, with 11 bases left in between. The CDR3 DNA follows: TGTGCCAGCAGTGACTACAAGGGCACTGAAGCTTTCTTT. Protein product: CASSDYKGTEAFF.

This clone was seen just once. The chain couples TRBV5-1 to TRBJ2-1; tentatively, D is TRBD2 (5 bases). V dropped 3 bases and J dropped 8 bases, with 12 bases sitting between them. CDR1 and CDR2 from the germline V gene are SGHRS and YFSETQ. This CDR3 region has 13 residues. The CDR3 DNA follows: TGCGCCAGCAGCTCTAACGTGGGAGATGAGCAGTTCTTC. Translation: CASSSNVGDEQFF.

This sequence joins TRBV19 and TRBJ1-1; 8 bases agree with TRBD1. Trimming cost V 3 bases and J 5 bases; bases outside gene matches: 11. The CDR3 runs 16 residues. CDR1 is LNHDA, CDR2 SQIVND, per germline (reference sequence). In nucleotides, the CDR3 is TGTGCCAGTAGTATGAGACCAGGGGGCGCGTGGACTGAAGCTTTCTTT. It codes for CASSMRPGGAWTEAFF.

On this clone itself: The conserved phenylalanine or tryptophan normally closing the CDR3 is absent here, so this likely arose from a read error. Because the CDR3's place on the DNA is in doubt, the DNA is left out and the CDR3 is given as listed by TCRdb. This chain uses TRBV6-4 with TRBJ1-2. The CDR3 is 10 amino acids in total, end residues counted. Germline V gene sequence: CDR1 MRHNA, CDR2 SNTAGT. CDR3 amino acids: CASSGRGGPE.

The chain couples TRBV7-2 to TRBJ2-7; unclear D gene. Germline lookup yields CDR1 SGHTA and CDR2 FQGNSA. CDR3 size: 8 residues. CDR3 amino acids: CGPYEQYF. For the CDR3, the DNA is TGTGGGCCCTACGAGCAGTACTTC. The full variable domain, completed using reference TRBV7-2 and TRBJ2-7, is GAGVSQSPSNKVTEKGKDVELRCDPISGHTALYWYRQSLGQGLEFLIYFQGNSAPDKSGLPSDRFSAERTGGSVSTLTIQRTQQEDSAVYLCGPYEQYFGPGTRLTVT.

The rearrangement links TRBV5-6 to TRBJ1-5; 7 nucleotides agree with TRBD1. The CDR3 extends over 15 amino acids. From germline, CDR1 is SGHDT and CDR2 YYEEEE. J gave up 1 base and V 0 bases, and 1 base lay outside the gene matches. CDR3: CASSLAQGSNQPQHF. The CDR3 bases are TGTGCCAGCAGCTTGGCACAGGGGAGCAATCAGCCCCAGCATTTT.

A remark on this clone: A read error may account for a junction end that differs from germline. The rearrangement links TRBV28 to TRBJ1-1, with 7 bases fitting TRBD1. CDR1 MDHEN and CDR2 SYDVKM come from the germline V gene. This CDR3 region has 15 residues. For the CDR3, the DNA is TGTGCCAGCAGCCGATCCGACAGGGAGCGCCTAGAAGGTTTCTTT. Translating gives CASSRSDRERLEGFF.

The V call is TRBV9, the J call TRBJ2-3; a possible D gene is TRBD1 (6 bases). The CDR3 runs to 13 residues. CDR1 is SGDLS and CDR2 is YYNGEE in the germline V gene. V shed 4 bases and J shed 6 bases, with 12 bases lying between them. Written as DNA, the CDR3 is TGTGCCAGCAGCCCGTCAGGGGAGGATACGCAGTATTTT. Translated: CASSPSGEDTQYF.

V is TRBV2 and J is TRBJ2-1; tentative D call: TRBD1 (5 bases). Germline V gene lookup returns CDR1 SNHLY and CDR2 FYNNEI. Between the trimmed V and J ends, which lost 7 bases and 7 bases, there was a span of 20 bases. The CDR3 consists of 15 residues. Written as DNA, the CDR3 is TGTGCCAGCATAGGGGAACGACTGAACACGAATGAGCAGTTCTTC. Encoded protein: CASIGERLNTNEQFF.

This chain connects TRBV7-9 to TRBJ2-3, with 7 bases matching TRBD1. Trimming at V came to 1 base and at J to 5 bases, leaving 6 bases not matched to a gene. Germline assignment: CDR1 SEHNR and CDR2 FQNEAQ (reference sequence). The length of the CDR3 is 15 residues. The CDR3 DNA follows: TGTGCCAGCAGCTTAGGACAGGGAACCGGAGATACGCAGTATTTT. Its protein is CASSLGQGTGDTQYF.

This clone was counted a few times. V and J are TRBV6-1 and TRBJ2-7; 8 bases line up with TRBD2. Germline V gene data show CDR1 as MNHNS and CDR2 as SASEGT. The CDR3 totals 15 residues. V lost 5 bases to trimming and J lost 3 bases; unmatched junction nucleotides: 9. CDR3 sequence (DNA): TGTGCCAGCAGTCGACCCGGGACTAGTAACTACGAGCAGTACTTC. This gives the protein CASSRPGTSNYEQYF.

The CDR3 sequence is CASSLSLLSYEQYF. The CDR3 coding sequence is TGTGCCAGCAGCTTATCTCTCCTCTCCTACGAGCAGTACTTC. V gene TRBV13 combines with J gene TRBJ2-7; D is unresolved. V shed 2 bases and J shed 0 bases, with 8 bases lying between them. Germline CDR1 is PRHDT and CDR2 is FYEKMQ (reference sequence). The CDR3 totals 14 residues.

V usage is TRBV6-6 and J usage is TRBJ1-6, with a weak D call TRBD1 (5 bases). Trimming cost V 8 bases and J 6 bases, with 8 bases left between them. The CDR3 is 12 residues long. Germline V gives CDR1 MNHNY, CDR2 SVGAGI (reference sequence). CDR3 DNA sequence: TGTGCCAGCTCTGGGGCTAATTCACCCCTCCACTTT. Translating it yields CASSGANSPLHF.

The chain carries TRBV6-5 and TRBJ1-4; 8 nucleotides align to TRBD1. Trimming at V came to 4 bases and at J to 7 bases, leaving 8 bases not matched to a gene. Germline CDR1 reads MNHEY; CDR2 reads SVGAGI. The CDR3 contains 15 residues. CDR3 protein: CASSSGSGGGEKLFF. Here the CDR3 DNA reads TGTGCCAGCAGTTCTGGGTCAGGGGGCGGTGAAAAACTGTTTTTT.

The CDR3 DNA follows: TGCAGCGTTGAAGGGACTAGGGGCTCTGGGGCCAACGTCCTGACTTTC. Translation: CSVEGTRGSGANVLTF. The chain combines TRBV29-1 with TRBJ2-6, with TRBD2 identical over 7 bases. Germline V gene sequence: CDR1 SQVTM, CDR2 ANQGSEA. The CDR3 length is 16 residues. Trimming at V came to 1 base and at J to 0 bases, leaving 3 bases not matched to a gene.

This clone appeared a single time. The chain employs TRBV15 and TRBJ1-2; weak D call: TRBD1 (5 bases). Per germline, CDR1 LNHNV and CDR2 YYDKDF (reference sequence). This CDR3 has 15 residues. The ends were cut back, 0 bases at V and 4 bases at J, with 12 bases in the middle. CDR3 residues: CATSRDLTVTYGYTF. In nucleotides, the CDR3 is TGTGCCACCAGCAGAGATCTGACAGTAACCTATGGCTACACCTTC.

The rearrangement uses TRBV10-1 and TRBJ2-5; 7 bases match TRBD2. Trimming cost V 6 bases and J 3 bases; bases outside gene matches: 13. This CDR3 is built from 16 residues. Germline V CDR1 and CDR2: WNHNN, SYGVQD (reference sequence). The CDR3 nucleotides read TGCGCCAGCAGACCATTTGGTGGGGAGGGGAAAGAGACCCAGTACTTC. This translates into CASRPFGGEGKETQYF.

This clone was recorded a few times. The chain's CDR3 is CASGLLNTQYF. The CDR3 region has the DNA TGTGCTAGTGGTTTGCTTAATACGCAGTATTTT. This chain links TRBV12-5 with TRBJ2-3; D unclear. The CDR3 totals 11 residues. The germline V gene encodes CDR1 LGHNT and CDR2 FRNRAP. The V and J ends lost 2 bases and 7 bases respectively, with 4 bases between them. Together with reference TRBV12-5 and TRBJ2-3, the CDR3 gives the full variable domain: DARVTQTPRHKVTEMGQEVTMRCQPILGHNTVFWYRQTMMQGLELLAYFRNRAPLDDSGMPKDRFSAEMPDATLATLKIQPSEPRDSAVYFCASGLLNTQYFGPGTRLTVL.

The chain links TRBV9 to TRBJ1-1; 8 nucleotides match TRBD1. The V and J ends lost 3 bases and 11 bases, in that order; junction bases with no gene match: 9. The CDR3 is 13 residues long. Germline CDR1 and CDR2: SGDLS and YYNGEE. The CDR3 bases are TGTGCCAGCAGCGGTGGACAGGGCCCTGTCGCTTTCTTT. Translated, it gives CASSGGQGPVAFF.

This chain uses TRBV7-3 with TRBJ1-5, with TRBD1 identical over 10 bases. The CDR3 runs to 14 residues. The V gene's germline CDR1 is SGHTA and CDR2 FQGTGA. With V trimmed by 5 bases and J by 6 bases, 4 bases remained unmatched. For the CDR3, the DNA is TGTGCCAGCAGCCTGACAGGGGGCGGTCAGCCCCAGCATTTT. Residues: CASSLTGGGQPQHF. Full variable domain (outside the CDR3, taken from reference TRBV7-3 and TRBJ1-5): GAGVSQTPSNKVTEKGKYVELRCDPISGHTALYWYRQSLGQGPEFLIYFQGTGAADDSGLPNDRFFAVRPEGSVSTLKIQRTERGDSAVYLCASSLTGGGQPQHFGDGTRLSIL.

The CDR3 nucleotides read TGTGCCAGCAGCTCCAGCGGACTCAGCTCCTACGAGCAGTACTTC. Its translation is CASSSSGLSSYEQYF. The chain uses TRBV13 and TRBJ2-7; D is perhaps TRBD2 (5 bases). The germline gives CDR1 PRHDT, CDR2 FYEKMQ (reference sequence). The V gene lost 4 bases and the J gene lost 0 bases, with 13 bases spanning the gap. The CDR3 runs to 15 residues. The whole variable domain, remainder taken from reference TRBV13 and TRBJ2-7, is AAGVIQSPRHLIKEKRETATLKCYPIPRHDTVYWYQQGPGQDPQFLISFYEKMQSDKGSIPDRFSAQQFSDYHSELNMSSLELGDSALYFCASSSSGLSSYEQYFGPGTRLTVT.

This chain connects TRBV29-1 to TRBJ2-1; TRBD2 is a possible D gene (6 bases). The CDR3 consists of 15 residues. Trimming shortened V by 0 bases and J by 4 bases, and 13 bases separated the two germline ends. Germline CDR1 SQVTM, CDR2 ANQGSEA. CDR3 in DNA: TGCAGCGTTGAAGATGTGGCGGGAACATACAATGAGCAGTTCTTC. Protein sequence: CSVEDVAGTYNEQFF.

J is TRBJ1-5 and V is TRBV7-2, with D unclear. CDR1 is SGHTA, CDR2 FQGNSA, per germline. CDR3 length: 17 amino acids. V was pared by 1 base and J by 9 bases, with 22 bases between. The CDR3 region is CASSLGPFRASPRPQHF. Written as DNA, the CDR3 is TGTGCCAGCAGCTTAGGCCCTTTTAGGGCTAGCCCCCGGCCCCAGCATTTT.

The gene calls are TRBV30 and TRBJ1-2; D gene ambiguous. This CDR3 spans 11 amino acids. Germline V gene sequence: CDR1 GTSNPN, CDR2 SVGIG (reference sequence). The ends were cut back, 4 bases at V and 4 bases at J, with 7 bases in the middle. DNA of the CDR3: TGTGCCTGGACGGGAGCCTATGGCTACACCTTC. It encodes CAWTGAYGYTF.

The CDR3 nucleotides read TGTGCCAGCAGTGGAGGCTCTGCAACTAATGAAAAACTGTTTTTT. Translation gives CASSGGSATNEKLFF. This chain joins TRBV28 and TRBJ1-4; D is unclear. Germline V gene data show CDR1 as MDHEN and CDR2 as SYDVKM. The CDR3 totals 15 residues. V dropped 5 bases and J dropped 0 bases, with 10 bases sitting between them.

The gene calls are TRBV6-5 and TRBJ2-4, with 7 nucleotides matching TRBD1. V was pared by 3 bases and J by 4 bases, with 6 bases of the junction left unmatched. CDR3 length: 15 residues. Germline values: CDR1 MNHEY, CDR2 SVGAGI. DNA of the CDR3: TGTGCCAGCAGTTATAGCTGGGACAGAAAAAACATTCAGTACTTC. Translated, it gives CASSYSWDRKNIQYF.

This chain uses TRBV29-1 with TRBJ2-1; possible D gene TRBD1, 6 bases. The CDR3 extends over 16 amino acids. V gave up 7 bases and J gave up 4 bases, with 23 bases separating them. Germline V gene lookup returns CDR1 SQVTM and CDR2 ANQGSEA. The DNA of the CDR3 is TGCAGCGCAAGGGGGACCCTTTGGCAGATTTACAATGAGCAGTTCTTC. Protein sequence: CSARGTLWQIYNEQFF.

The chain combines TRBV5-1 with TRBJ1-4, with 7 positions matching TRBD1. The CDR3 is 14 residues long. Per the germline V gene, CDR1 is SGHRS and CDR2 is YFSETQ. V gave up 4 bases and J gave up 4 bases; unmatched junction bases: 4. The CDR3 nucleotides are TGCGCCAGCAGCACAGGGGCAAATAATGAAAAACTGTTTTTT. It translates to CASSTGANNEKLFF.

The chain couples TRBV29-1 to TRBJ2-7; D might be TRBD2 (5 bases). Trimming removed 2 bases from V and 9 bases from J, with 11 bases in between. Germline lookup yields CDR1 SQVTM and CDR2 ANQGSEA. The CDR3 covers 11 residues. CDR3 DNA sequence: TGCAGCGTTGAATCGGGGTTCGGGCAGTACTTC. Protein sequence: CSVESGFGQYF.

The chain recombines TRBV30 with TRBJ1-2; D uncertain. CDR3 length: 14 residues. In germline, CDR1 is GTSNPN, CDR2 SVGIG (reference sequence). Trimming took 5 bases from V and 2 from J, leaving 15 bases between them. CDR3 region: CAWASAALNYGYTF. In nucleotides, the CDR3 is TGTGCCTGGGCGTCGGCGGCCCTCAACTATGGCTACACCTTC.